This TCR beta chain was sequenced during a study of tumor-infiltrating lymphocytes in primary liver carcinoma. Study summary: Donors had hepatocellular carcinoma or combined HCC and intrahepatic cholangiocarcinoma. Between about 4 and 11 cm across, the tumors were all of stage T1-T3 N0M0.

Concerning this clonotype itself: The antigen remains unidentified. Because it lacks the conserved phenylalanine or tryptophan at the end, this CDR3 is likely a read error. The DNA is left out, because the CDR3 cannot be placed on it with certainty; the CDR3 is given as TCRdb lists it.

Study results and caveats: Tumors had a significantly higher top-250-clone fraction than blood (p = 0.039).

Total RNA (around 500 ng) served as template for TCR beta cDNA synthesis primed by a constant-region primer. Three nested multiplex PCR rounds, a slightly modified ARM-PCR method, built the TCR beta libraries. In TCRdb, the multiplex PCR reads were re-called with MiXCR into one record per CDR3 protein. This table holds roughly 70,000 distinct CDR3 sequences, about two thirds found once. The source material, 20-30 mg of unsorted bulk tissue, was used to co-extract RNA and DNA. Whichever tumor sample was examined, it had over 85% viable tumor cells. This sequence was found in a man aged 40-49 years with primary liver carcinoma and hepatitis B virus infection. Input material: liver tumor tissue from sampling region 4. This sample's subset: tumor region T4, right-lateral pole.

The CDR3 reads CASSRLPINPTDTQYL. The V call is TRBV11-2, the J call TRBJ2-3; no DNA check was done on the table's D call, TRBD2. The CDR3 contains 16 residues when both ends are counted. Per the germline V gene, CDR1 is SGHAT and CDR2 is FQNNGV.